A single T cell receptor (beta chain) is shown here with its context. The antigen remains unidentified. At one of its ends the junction is not consistent with the germline gene, which may arise from a read error. The data originate from a study of T cells in Graves' hyperthyroidism and ophthalmopathy. Findings of the study overall: The model foresaw ophthalmopathy a median around 6 months prior to onset. Most thyroid clonotypes that were expanded above 0.001 also turned up in blood.

The TCR beta CDR3 regions underwent amplification using RNA transcripts as the source. When the TCR CDR3 underwent first-round RT-PCR, the HTBI primer set was used. Each CDR3 protein is one row after TCRdb ran MiXCR on the multiplex PCR reads. The data contain approximately 210,000 distinct CDR3 sequences, 17% of them singletons. The CDR3 runs to 13 residues. Germline CDR1 is SQVTM and CDR2 is ANQGSEA. Graves' hyperthyroidism showing no ophthalmopathy progression within 18 months was considered stable. This TCR derives from a man aged 45 to 65 with Graves' hyperthyroidism. The chain has TRBV29-1 and TRBJ1-4; D is unresolved. Sequencing was performed on blood. The CDR3 nucleotides read TGCAGCGCCCAGGCTGCAACTAATGAAAAACTGTCTTTT. Translated: CSAQAATNEKLSF.